Here is one T cell receptor beta chain with its context. Using immunoSEQ multiplex PCR, the repertoire was profiled, and TCRdb retains in-frame clones only, with some absent. This table holds approximately 60,000 clones, about 91% found once. Germline CDR1 and CDR2: LGHNA and YSLEER. V was clipped by 1 base and J by 2 bases, with 12 bases between them. The CDR3 contains 15 residues. The sample is drawn from a study of T cell changes during pregnancy in multiple sclerosis. The clonotype originates from a female donor with multiple sclerosis, enrolled in a pregnancy study. Source: peripheral blood, taken before pregnancy. V gene TRBV4-3 combines with J gene TRBJ2-7; D unresolved. The CDR3 DNA reads as TGCGCCAGCAGCCAAGGAGACACCGAAGCCTACGAGCAGTACTTC. Amino acids: CASSQGDTEAYEQYF.